The 19 T cell receptor beta chains presented below share a single source sample, sequenced in a study of T cells after yellow fever vaccination. One entry per CDR3 protein results from TCRdb running MiXCR on the 5' RACE reads. The sample lists 200,000 to 300,000 distinct CDR3 sequences; over 3% were seen once. The sequences come from PBMCs, collected 15 days after the yellow fever booster vaccination. Source of these receptors: a man younger than 35 who received the YFV17D yellow fever vaccine.

This clonotype has at least ten counts. This sequence joins TRBV7-8 and TRBJ2-5, with a possible D match to TRBD2 (6 bases). Deletions cut 5 bases from V and 6 bases from J, with 25 bases between. The germline V gene has CDR1 SGHVS and CDR2 FQNEAQ. This CDR3 has 17 residues. The CDR3 sequence is CASSPKGQRVGKQTQYF. The CDR3 DNA is TGTGCCAGCAGCCCGAAGGGGCAGCGGGTGGGGAAGCAGACCCAGTACTTC.

This clonotype was counted many times. The rearrangement links TRBV9 to TRBJ2-3; 9 nucleotides agree with TRBD2. The V gene end was trimmed by 5 bases and the J gene end by 2 bases; junction bases not matched to a gene: 9. Per germline, CDR1 SGDLS and CDR2 YYNGEE. CDR3 size: 16 residues. The CDR3 reads CASSESGGGDTDTQYF. In nucleotides, the CDR3 is TGTGCCAGCAGTGAAAGTGGCGGGGGGGACACAGATACGCAGTATTTT.

At least ten counts were recorded for this clonotype. The chain couples TRBV7-3 to TRBJ1-1, with no clear D. Trimming removed 1 base at V and 1 base at J, with 7 bases between. Germline V gives CDR1 SGHTA, CDR2 FQGTGA. The CDR3 has 14 residues. This CDR3 reads CASSLSPENTEAFF. The DNA for the CDR3 is TGTGCCAGCAGCTTAAGCCCAGAGAACACTGAAGCTTTCTTT.

Ten or more counts support this clonotype. The chain employs TRBV11-1 and TRBJ2-1; 9 bases line up with TRBD1. The length of the CDR3 is 20 residues. Per germline, CDR1 SGHAT and CDR2 FQDESV (reference sequence). The V and J ends lost 2 bases and 9 bases, in that order; junction bases with no gene match: 23. The CDR3 spells CASSLLEGQGNQRERGEQFF. For the CDR3, the DNA is TGTGCCAGCAGCTTATTGGAGGGACAGGGTAATCAACGGGAACGTGGTGAGCAGTTCTTC.

This clonotype was recorded many times. This rearrangement joins TRBV12-3 or TRBV12-4 to TRBJ1-5; the D is unclear. This CDR3 contains 16 residues. Trimming shortened V by 4 bases and J by 3 bases, and 16 bases separated the two germline ends. The CDR3, as DNA: TGTGCCAGCAGTTCGACCTTTGGACGGATCAATCAGCCCCAGCATTTT. Residues: CASSSTFGRINQPQHF.

This clonotype was detected a few times. The rearrangement joins TRBV6-6 to TRBJ1-3; possibly TRBD1 for D (6 bases). Germline V CDR1 and CDR2: MNHNY, SVGAGI (reference sequence). The CDR3 spans 17 residues. Trimming took off 5 bases at V and 1 base at J, with 18 bases between the two ends. The chain's CDR3 is CASSLTQGRASGNTIYF. CDR3 coding DNA: TGTGCCAGCAGTCTAACCCAGGGGAGGGCATCTGGAAACACCATATATTTT.

Many counts were recorded for this clonotype. This CDR3 is CASSDPGPAGTGELFF. The CDR3 nucleotides read TGTGCCAGCAGTGACCCTGGACCGGCAGGCACCGGGGAGCTGTTTTTT. The chain joins TRBV6-6 to TRBJ2-2; no clear D. The germline V and J ends were trimmed by 5 bases and 4 bases, with 17 bases remaining between them. Germline V gene data show CDR1 as MNHNY and CDR2 as SVGAGI (reference sequence). The CDR3 contains 16 residues.

As to this clonotype: A much larger clone sits a single nucleotide away, making a read error possible. This chain connects TRBV11-1 to TRBJ2-2, with D unclear. Germline V gene sequence: CDR1 SGHAT, CDR2 FQDESV (reference sequence). The length of the CDR3 is 11 residues. The CDR3 sequence: CASCLARELFF. For the CDR3, the DNA is TGTGCCAGCTGCTTAGCCCGGGAGCTGTTTTTT.

This clonotype has a count of ten or more. The chain carries TRBV5-1 and TRBJ2-5, with D hard to call. V lost 5 bases, J lost 0 bases, and 20 bases lay in between. The CDR3 extends over 17 amino acids. Germline V gives CDR1 SGHRS, CDR2 YFSETQ. Here the CDR3 DNA reads TGCGCCAGCAGACAGACCACCGGACCTCGGTACCAAGAGACCCAGTACTTC. Its protein product is CASRQTTGPRYQETQYF.

The chain has TRBV7-7 and TRBJ2-1; the D is unclear. CDR3 length: 13 residues. Trimming took off 5 bases at V and 9 bases at J, with 14 bases between the two ends. Germline V gene sequence: CDR1 SSHAT, CDR2 FNYEAQ (reference sequence). The CDR3 sequence is CASSPDTRSEQFF. The CDR3 DNA follows: TGTGCCAGCAGCCCGGATACGCGCAGTGAGCAGTTCTTC.

This clonotype was counted at least ten times. The V gene is TRBV6-5, the J gene TRBJ1-6; possibly TRBD1 for D (5 bases). Trimming pared 4 bases from V and 6 bases from J, leaving 10 bases between. The V gene's germline CDR1 is MNHEY and CDR2 SVGAGI. The CDR3 has 14 amino acids. The CDR3 DNA follows: TGTGCCAGCAGTTCCGGGACGAGTAATTCACCCCTCCACTTT. Residues: CASSSGTSNSPLHF.

This clonotype was counted at least ten times. The CDR3 region has the DNA TGCGCCAGCAGCCCATGGACGGAGGCGAAGGATACGCAGTATTTT. This gives the protein CASSPWTEAKDTQYF. The chain combines TRBV5-1 with TRBJ2-3, with D perhaps matching TRBD2 (5 bases). CDR1 is SGHRS and CDR2 is YFSETQ in the germline V gene. V dropped 4 bases and J dropped 6 bases, with 18 bases sitting between them. There are 15 residues in the CDR3.

The chain links TRBV24-1 to TRBJ2-7, with D perhaps matching TRBD1 or TRBD2 (6 bases each). The germline V gene encodes CDR1 KGHDR and CDR2 SFDVKD. V was pared by 5 bases and J by 1 base, with 14 bases between. This CDR3 has 15 residues. CDR3 region: CATSVSRGQSYEQYV. CDR3 bases: TGTGCCACCAGTGTCTCCCGGGGGCAATCCTACGAGCAGTACGTC.

This clonotype was seen repeatedly, ten times or more. V is TRBV9 and J is TRBJ1-5; maybe TRBD1 (6 bases). The CDR3 sequence is 13 residues long. Per germline, CDR1 SGDLS and CDR2 YYNGEE. Trimming removed 2 bases from V and 7 bases from J, with 10 bases in between. Written as DNA, the CDR3 is TGTGCCAGCAGCGTGGGGGGGCCGCAGCCCCAGCATTTT. The encoded protein is CASSVGGPQPQHF. Using reference TRBV9 and TRBJ1-5 for the parts outside the CDR3, the full variable domain is DSGVTQTPKHLITATGQRVTLRCSPRSGDLSVYWYQQSLDQGLQFLIQYYNGEERAKGNILERFSAQQFPDLHSELNLSSLELGDSALYFCASSVGGPQPQHFGDGTRLSIL.

This clonotype was detected many times. The rearrangement joins TRBV5-1 to TRBJ2-3; 8 nucleotides agree with TRBD1. CDR3 length: 15 residues. Trimming removed 3 bases from V and 2 bases from J; junction bases left unmatched: 5. Per the germline V gene, CDR1 is SGHRS and CDR2 is YFSETQ. The CDR3 DNA sequence: TGCGCCAGCAGCTCCGGACAGGGCTTCACAGATACGCAGTATTTT. Translating gives CASSSGQGFTDTQYF.

The V and J genes are TRBV7-3 and TRBJ2-3, with D perhaps being TRBD1 or TRBD2 (6 bases each). Deletions cut 2 bases from V and 1 base from J, with 10 bases between. The CDR3 totals 15 residues. CDR1 is SGHTA, CDR2 FQGTGA, per germline. CDR3 DNA: TGTGCCAGCAGCTTAGGACAGCGGGGCACAGATACGCAGTATTTT. It is translated as CASSLGQRGTDTQYF.

This clonotype occurred many times. The chain is built from TRBV18 and TRBJ2-4; 9 positions agree with TRBD1. This CDR3 comprises 13 residues. CDR1 is KGHSH, CDR2 LQKENI, per germline. Trimming cost V 6 bases and J 8 bases; bases outside gene matches: 5. CDR3: CASSPDRGYIQYF. CDR3 nucleotide sequence: TGTGCCAGCTCGCCGGACAGGGGATACATTCAGTACTTC.

V usage is TRBV4-3 and J usage is TRBJ2-1; possibly TRBD1 for D (6 bases). The germline CDR1 and CDR2 sequences are LGHNA and YSLEER. V was cut by 3 bases and J by 7 bases, with 19 bases left in between. The CDR3 contains 16 residues. Written as DNA, the CDR3 is TGCGCCAGCAGCCATGAACAGGGCCCTGCCCCAAATGAGCAGTTCTTC. As protein: CASSHEQGPAPNEQFF.

In this sample, this clonotype turned up many times. The rearrangement uses TRBV12-3 or TRBV12-4 and TRBJ2-5; D possibly corresponds to TRBD2 (6 bases). With 8 bases removed from V and 4 bases from J, the gap between germline ends came to 14 bases. The CDR3 spans 13 residues. CDR3 nucleotide sequence: TGTGCCAGCGGCCGGGACGGGGGAGAGACCCAGTACTTC. Amino acid sequence: CASGRDGGETQYF.